The 31 T cell receptor beta chains reported below all come from one sample, sequenced in a study of T-cell reconstitution after alpha-beta-depleted transplantation in children (dated by TCRdb to the mid-2010s). Libraries came from PCR. Sequencing instrument: Illumina HiSeq 2500. TCR library preparation used molecular barcoding, with unique molecular identifiers applied to normalize quantification of the TCRbeta repertoire. TCRdb reworked the public reads: Q25 trimming with fastp, MiXCR clone assembly, productive beta chains retained. CDR3 protein duplicates are merged, each entry listing the most common genes and DNA. The sample table records hundreds of thousands of distinct CDR3 sequences; 9.9% of these occur just once. The ten biggest clones cover around 10% of the sample. The material was PBMCs from the stem cell graft donor, obtained from the stem cell graft. The receptor source for this set is a human donor who donated a stem cell graft to a child with SCID.

The chain is built from TRBV11-1 and TRBJ2-5, with 7 nucleotides matching TRBD1. Germline V CDR1 and CDR2: SGHAT, FQDESV (reference sequence). This CDR3 is 18 amino acids long. Losses at the gene ends were 7 bases for V and 5 bases for J; bases not matched to a gene: 22. CDR3 in amino acids: CASTRDRAFQNLEETQYF. The CDR3 DNA follows: TGTGCCAGCACCCGGGACAGAGCCTTCCAAAATCTCGAGGAGACCCAGTACTTC.

This clonotype was recorded many times. The V gene is TRBV6-5, the J gene TRBJ2-1; D unclear. The V and J ends lost 4 bases and 0 bases respectively, with 13 bases between them. From germline, CDR1 is MNHEY and CDR2 SVGAGI. The CDR3 is 16 amino acids. Here the CDR3 reads CASSFHSLPSYNEQFF. CDR3 sequence (DNA): TGTGCCAGCAGTTTTCACAGCCTGCCCTCCTACAATGAGCAGTTCTTC.

The genes are TRBV5-5 and TRBJ2-1; tentative D call: TRBD1 (6 bases). Germline-derived CDR1 and CDR2 are SGHKS and YYEKEE (reference sequence). Trimming stripped 4 bases from V and 1 base from J, with 9 bases between. The CDR3 contains 14 residues. The CDR3, as DNA: TGTGCCAGCAGCAAGGGGGATTCCTACAATGAGCAGTTCTTC. Amino acids: CASSKGDSYNEQFF.

This clonotype was recorded a few times. The gene calls are TRBV20-1 and TRBJ1-2; a weak D match, TRBD1 (5 bases). The CDR3 consists of 12 residues. Trimming shortened V by 5 bases and J by 4 bases, and 11 bases separated the two germline ends. The germline CDR1 and CDR2 sequences are DFQATT and SNEGSKA (reference sequence). CDR3 loop: CSASDRSYGYTF. CDR3 in DNA: TGCAGTGCTTCCGACAGATCCTATGGCTACACCTTC.

This clonotype was observed a few times. The chain couples TRBV5-1 to TRBJ2-5; 9 positions agree with TRBD2. Germline assignment: CDR1 SGHRS and CDR2 YFSETQ. The CDR3 is 14 residues long. V shed 4 bases, J shed 7 bases, and the junction held 8 bases outside the gene matches. CDR3 sequence (DNA): TGCGCCAGCAGCCCCGGACTAGCGAAAGCGACCCAGTACTTC. Protein product: CASSPGLAKATQYF.

This clonotype was observed a handful of times. The chain has TRBV24-1 and TRBJ2-1; TRBD2 matches at 8 bases. Germline V gives CDR1 KGHDR, CDR2 SFDVKD. This CDR3 is built from 16 residues. V was clipped by 9 bases and J by 8 bases; unmatched bases: 17. The CDR3 DNA reads as TGTGCCACCTGCGTTCTAGCGGGCCTCCCCCGGCATGAGCAGTTCTTC. Translating it yields CATCVLAGLPRHEQFF.

The V and J genes are TRBV18 and TRBJ2-1; 9 nucleotides agree with TRBD1. J was trimmed by 4 bases and V by 3 bases; bases with no gene match: 10. This CDR3 has 17 amino acids. CDR1 is KGHSH and CDR2 is LQKENI in the germline V gene. CDR3 in amino acids: CASSPLQGTGRYNEQFF. As DNA, the CDR3 is TGTGCCAGCTCACCTCTACAAGGGACAGGGAGATACAATGAGCAGTTCTTC.

This clonotype has at least ten counts. CDR3 coding DNA: TGCAGTGCTACGTTACAGGGCGGTGAGCAGTTCTTC. It translates to CSATLQGGEQFF. This chain connects TRBV20-1 to TRBJ2-1; perhaps TRBD1 as D (6 bases). The CDR3 sequence is 12 residues long. V was shortened by 4 bases and J by 9 bases, with 13 bases between the two germline ends. CDR1 is DFQATT, CDR2 SNEGSKA, per germline (reference sequence).

A few counts support this clonotype. V and J are TRBV29-1 and TRBJ1-1; D gene uncertain. CDR3 size: 8 residues. Germline values: CDR1 SQVTM, CDR2 ANQGSEA. V lost 7 bases and J lost 4, with 1 base in between. CDR3 sequence reads: CSATEAFF. The DNA of the CDR3 is TGCAGCGCCACTGAAGCTTTCTTT.

In its sample, this clonotype was seen a few times. The V call is TRBV20-1, the J call TRBJ2-5; maybe TRBD2 (6 bases). Trimming took off 5 bases at V and 4 bases at J, with 20 bases between the two ends. The CDR3 has 15 residues. Germline V lookup: CDR1 DFQATT, CDR2 SNEGSKA (reference sequence). The CDR3 here is CSALNRLEIRETQYF. The CDR3 DNA is TGCAGTGCTCTTAACAGACTAGAGATCCGAGAGACCCAGTACTTC.

The rearrangement links TRBV12-3 or TRBV12-4 to TRBJ2-3, with unresolved D. The CDR3 extends over 14 amino acids. V was trimmed by 6 bases and J by 4 bases, leaving 14 bases between them. The CDR3: CASSLAPSADTQYF. The DNA of the CDR3 is TGTGCCAGCAGCCTGGCGCCATCCGCAGATACGCAGTATTTT.

At least ten counts were recorded for this clonotype. This chain joins TRBV12-3 or TRBV12-4 and TRBJ1-2; the D gene is possibly TRBD1 (5 bases). The CDR3 totals 15 residues. V was cut by 5 bases and J by 8 bases, with 21 bases left in between. This CDR3 is CASSPRRQGIWGYTF. CDR3 bases: TGTGCCAGCAGTCCACGGCGCCAGGGAATTTGGGGCTACACCTTC.

This clonotype has a handful of counts. This chain links TRBV6-1 with TRBJ2-2, with no clear D. CDR3 length: 18 residues. Between the trimmed V and J ends, which lost 6 bases and 0 bases, there was a span of 20 bases. CDR1 is MNHNS, CDR2 SASEGT, per germline. The CDR3 DNA reads as TGTGCCAGCAGCGCGCAACCAACGGCGAAAACGAACACCGGGGAGCTGTTTTTT. Translating it yields CASSAQPTAKTNTGELFF.

The rearrangement links TRBV25-1 to TRBJ2-5; no definite D call. CDR1 and CDR2 from the germline V gene are MGHDK and SYGVNS. The CDR3 contains 10 residues. Trimming took 8 bases from V and 7 from J, leaving 8 bases between them. The CDR3 DNA follows: TGTGCCAGCGGCTGGGGGACCCAGTACTTC. Translation gives CASGWGTQYF.

J is TRBJ2-5 and V is TRBV27, with a tentative D call TRBD1 (6 bases). V was trimmed by 5 bases and J by 7 bases, leaving 17 bases between them. Germline values: CDR1 MNHEY, CDR2 SMNVEV (reference sequence). The CDR3 consists of 14 residues. The CDR3 coding sequence is TGTGCCAGCAGTCCCAGGACAGATTCTCGGACCCAGTACTTC. This codes for CASSPRTDSRTQYF.

This clonotype was seen at least ten times. The gene calls are TRBV6-1 and TRBJ2-7; no reliable D call. Germline V gene sequence: CDR1 MNHNS, CDR2 SASEGT. CDR3 length: 14 residues. The V gene lost 8 bases and the J gene lost 2 bases, with 16 bases spanning the gap. The CDR3 coding sequence is TGTGCCAGCCATTTAGGGTCCGTCCCCTACGAGCAGTACTTC. Translated: CASHLGSVPYEQYF.

The chain links TRBV19 to TRBJ2-2, with no clear D. The V end was cut by 2 bases, the J end by 6 bases, with 7 bases between. CDR3 length: 13 amino acids. Germline V lookup: CDR1 LNHDA, CDR2 SQIVND (reference sequence). The chain's CDR3 is CASSISRAGELFF. The CDR3 DNA reads TGTGCCAGTAGTATAAGCCGGGCCGGGGAGCTGTTTTTT.

On this clonotype: An end of the junction differs from the germline gene, which may be a read error. The chain recombines TRBV12-3 or TRBV12-4 with TRBJ1-5; 9 bases match TRBD1. CDR3 length: 15 residues. In DNA form, the CDR3 reads TGTGCCAGCAGGGGACAGGGAGGGAGCATTCAGCCCCAGCATTTT. Translating gives CASRGQGGSIQPQHF.

This clonotype was seen many times. The chain carries TRBV2 and TRBJ2-1; a weak D match, TRBD2 (6 bases). Per the germline V gene, CDR1 is SNHLY and CDR2 is FYNNEI. CDR3 length: 13 amino acids. The V gene lost 4 bases and the J gene lost 7 bases, with 11 bases spanning the gap. The CDR3 DNA reads as TGTGCCAGCAGTGTAGAAGCGGGTAATGAGCAGTTCTTC. Translating gives CASSVEAGNEQFF.

The sample holds many counts of this clonotype. V is TRBV5-1 and J is TRBJ1-5, with D unresolved. V was pared by 0 bases and J by 3 bases, with 7 bases between. Germline assignment: CDR1 SGHRS and CDR2 YFSETQ. The CDR3 is 14 residues long. The CDR3: CASSLDGFNQPQHF. CDR3 nucleotide sequence: TGCGCCAGCAGCTTGGACGGATTCAATCAGCCCCAGCATTTT.

This clonotype was seen only a few times. The V call is TRBV18, the J call TRBJ1-6; D may be TRBD1 (5 bases). Germline V CDR1 and CDR2: KGHSH, LQKENI. The CDR3 has 15 residues. Between the trimmed V and J ends, which lost 3 bases and 3 bases, there was a span of 9 bases. The CDR3 loop reads CASSPDTDYNSPLHF. In nucleotides, the CDR3 is TGTGCCAGCTCACCGGACACAGACTATAATTCACCCCTCCACTTT. The variable domain in full, with the rest retrieved from reference TRBV18 and TRBJ1-6, is NAGVMQNPRHLVRRRGQEARLRCSPMKGHSHVYWYRQLPEEGLKFMVYLQKENIIDESGMPKERFSAEFPKEGPSILRIQQVVRGDSAAYFCASSPDTDYNSPLHFGNGTRLTVT.

The chain joins TRBV4-1 to TRBJ2-1; possibly TRBD1 or TRBD2 for D (5 bases each). Germline CDR1 MGHRA, CDR2 YSYEKL. Trimming removed 1 base from V and 9 bases from J, with 13 bases in between. CDR3 length: 14 residues. The CDR3 protein is CASSQAGTLSEQFF. The DNA of the CDR3 is TGCGCCAGCAGCCAAGCGGGGACGCTGAGTGAGCAGTTCTTC.

The chain combines TRBV6-1 with TRBJ1-1; D ambiguous. The CDR3 spans 14 residues. Germline CDR1 MNHNS, CDR2 SASEGT. V lost 7 bases and J lost 1, with 13 bases in between. The CDR3 DNA reads as TGTGCCAGCATGGTCCCGGGGAGGAACACTGAAGCTTTCTTT. Translated: CASMVPGRNTEAFF.

This clonotype was found a few times. This sequence joins TRBV20-1 and TRBJ1-1; D call uncertain. Germline values: CDR1 DFQATT, CDR2 SNEGSKA (reference sequence). The CDR3 runs to 13 residues. V shed 0 bases and J shed 6 bases, with 11 bases lying between them. The CDR3 bases are TGCAGTGCTAGAGATCTCGCGATCTCTGAAGCTTTCTTT. It translates to CSARDLAISEAFF.

The table lists this clonotype with a few counts. The chain combines TRBV25-1 with TRBJ2-3, with TRBD2 identical over 10 bases. This CDR3 comprises 15 residues. The V and J ends lost 3 bases and 1 base, in that order; junction bases with no gene match: 1. Germline V gene lookup returns CDR1 MGHDK and CDR2 SYGVNS. The CDR3 reads CASSELAGGTDTQYF. CDR3 sequence (DNA): TGTGCCAGCAGTGAGCTAGCGGGGGGCACAGATACGCAGTATTTT.

This clonotype was picked up a small number of times. J is TRBJ2-1 and V is TRBV24-1; TRBD1 matches at 7 bases. The CDR3 covers 15 residues. Trimming at V came to 3 bases and at J to 2 bases, leaving 3 bases not matched to a gene. CDR1 is KGHDR and CDR2 is SFDVKD in the germline V gene. CDR3 protein: CATSDPTGPYNEQFF. For the CDR3, the DNA is TGTGCCACCAGTGATCCGACAGGGCCCTACAATGAGCAGTTCTTC.

This clonotype was seen more than once but under ten times. The chain joins TRBV11-2 to TRBJ2-2; 11 nucleotides align to TRBD2. Trimming removed 8 bases from V and 6 bases from J; junction bases left unmatched: 5. The CDR3 consists of 14 residues. The germline V gene has CDR1 SGHAT and CDR2 FQNNGV. The CDR3 nucleotides are TGTGCCAGCCGCGGACTAGCGGGCTCCGGGGAGCTGTTTTTT. It encodes CASRGLAGSGELFF.

This clonotype was counted only a few times. The chain uses TRBV7-8 and TRBJ1-1, with D possibly TRBD1 on 5 matching bases. Germline CDR1 is SGHVS and CDR2 is FQNEAQ. The CDR3 length is 13 residues. Trimming pared 1 base from V and 10 bases from J, leaving 13 bases between. The CDR3 DNA reads as TGTGCCAGCAGCTTAGGAGCGGGGGTTGCAGCTTTCTTT. Translation gives CASSLGAGVAAFF.

This sequence joins TRBV3-1 and TRBJ2-7; D unresolved. Germline V CDR1 and CDR2: LGHDT, YNNKEL (reference sequence). V dropped 0 bases and J dropped 5 bases, with 5 bases sitting between them. The CDR3 is 12 residues long. The CDR3 nucleotides read TGTGCCAGCAGCCAAGATTTCGACGAGCAGTACTTC. Its protein product is CASSQDFDEQYF.

This rearrangement joins TRBV10-3 to TRBJ1-6; D is undetermined. This CDR3 is built from 14 residues. The germline V gene encodes CDR1 ENHRY and CDR2 SYGVKD. V was pared by 0 bases and J by 5 bases, with 5 bases between. The CDR3 DNA reads as TGTGCCATCAGTGAGTCAACAGATAATTCACCCCTCCACTTT. Translation: CAISESTDNSPLHF.

There are many counts of this clonotype. The J gene is TRBJ1-6, the V gene TRBV12-3 or TRBV12-4, with no clear D. This CDR3 has 12 amino acids. V gave up 5 bases and J gave up 9 bases, with 8 bases separating them. This CDR3 reads CASSGVGSPLHF. CDR3 nucleotide sequence: TGTGCCAGCAGTGGGGTGGGTTCACCCCTCCACTTT.